The present TCR beta chain was sequenced within a study of blood T cell repertoires in COVID-19. Study-level background: The study drew acute and convalescent COVID-19 samples from the United States, Italy and Spain. T cells, B-cell-depleted T cells, or PBMCs provided the cDNA or gDNA that served as material.

As handled by the study authors: Reference gene primer amplification yielded estimated nucleated cell counts. The method was immunoSEQ multiplex PCR; TCRdb's version includes in-frame clones alone and lacks a portion of them. For V, J and clone size, that table is used; D and trimming come from the DNA. The data show under 200,000 clones, with around 82% seen just once and approximately 1.1% held by the top ten. This CDR3 comprises 16 residues. CDR1 is SGHDN and CDR2 is FVKESK in the germline V gene. Trimming left V 2 bases short and J 3 bases short, with 16 bases between. Sequencing was performed on peripheral blood. The source is a man between 60 and 75 years old who had recovered from COVID-19. The chain carries TRBV14 and TRBJ2-5, with D perhaps matching TRBD2 (6 bases). DNA for the CDR3: TGTGCCAGCAGCCAATTTCGGCTGGGAGGAGAAGAGACCCAGTACTTC. Protein sequence: CASSQFRLGGEETQYF.